Following are 3 T cell receptor beta chains from one sample sequenced in a study of regulatory T cells in long-lasting Graves disease. Regarding time point: newly diagnosed GD, antithyroid drugs for less than 3 months. Isolated PBMC RNA provided the starting material for the TCR library. Building of the TCR beta libraries involved iRepertoire HTBI primers and Arm-PCR of CDR3 regions. TCRdb reprocessed the multiplex PCR reads with MiXCR, giving one entry per CDR3 protein. The table lists 440,000 or so distinct CDR3 sequences, approximately 16% of them singletons, with around 11% in the top ten. The sample was also linked to a second study, of T cells in Graves' hyperthyroidism and ophthalmopathy.

Sequencing used peripheral blood mononuclear cells (PBMCs), obtained at new diagnosis, from a patient treated with antithyroid drugs. The receptors stem from a woman aged 25 to 39 with Graves disease.

The CDR3, as DNA: TGTGCCAGCAGCTCACCCCAAGGACAGTTCTATGGCTACACCTTC. Its protein product is CASSSPQGQFYGYTF. V gene TRBV5-4 combines with J gene TRBJ1-2, with D perhaps matching TRBD1 (6 bases). The germline V gene encodes CDR1 SGHNT and CDR2 YYREEE (reference sequence). This CDR3 region has 15 residues. The V gene lost 3 bases and the J gene lost 4 bases, with 16 bases spanning the gap.

Points on this clonotype: One end of the junction does not line up with germline, which may come from a read error. V gene TRBV7-2 combines with J gene TRBJ2-7; 9 bases line up with TRBD2. This CDR3 is 15 amino acids long. CDR1 is SGHTA, CDR2 FQGNSA, per germline. The CDR3 spells CASGLVRLAGYEQYF. The DNA of the CDR3 is TGTGCCAGCGGCTTAGTCAGGCTAGCGGGATACGAGCAGTACTTC.

The chain uses TRBV6-1 and TRBJ1-2, with D maybe TRBD1 (6 bases). Deletions cut 6 bases from V and 3 bases from J, with 17 bases between. The CDR3 contains 15 residues. CDR1 is MNHNS, CDR2 SASEGT, per germline. In DNA, the CDR3 is TGTGCCAGCAGGCCGGGGGGGGGCGAGCACTATGGCTACACCTTC. Its protein is CASRPGGGEHYGYTF.